Presented here are 14 T cell receptor beta chains from one specimen sequenced in a study of PD-1 blockade in classical Hodgkin lymphoma. Every patient had relapsed following autologous stem cell transplantation, and cohorts differed in brentuximab vedotin exposure. Sequencing was performed with immunoSEQ multiplex PCR; in TCRdb, only in-frame clones are kept and a portion is missing. The sample includes thousands of clones, 84% of them seen just once. The sequences come from peripheral blood mononuclear cells (PBMCs), collected at baseline. All receptors derive from a human donor with classical Hodgkin lymphoma.

This sequence joins TRBV5-6 and TRBJ2-2; no clear D gene. This CDR3 is 13 amino acids long. Trimming took 4 bases from V and 6 from J, leaving 10 bases between them. CDR1 is SGHDT and CDR2 is YYEEEE in the germline V gene. CDR3 sequence: CASSPEVAGELFF. The CDR3 nucleotides are TGTGCCAGCAGCCCTGAAGTGGCCGGGGAGCTGTTTTTT.

The J gene is TRBJ2-7, the V gene TRBV12-2; TRBD2 is the table's D call and was not checked against the DNA. TRBV12-2 counts as a pseudogene. The CDR3 loop spans 18 amino acids. The CDR3 coding sequence is TGTGCAAGTCGCTTAGTGGGAGGTGGGCGGGAGGGCCCCTACGAGCAGTACTTC. The encoded protein is CASRLVGGGREGPYEQYF.

The chain employs TRBV6-5 and TRBJ2-7; 10 bases are shared with TRBD1. Trimming took 6 bases from V and 4 from J; bases not matched to a gene: 9. There are 15 residues in the CDR3. Per germline, CDR1 MNHEY and CDR2 SVGAGI. The CDR3 bases are TGTGCCAGCAGCCTCAGAGGGGACAGGGGTTACGAGCAGTACTTC. It codes for CASSLRGDRGYEQYF.

The chain links TRBV20-1 to TRBJ2-7; D is uncertain. V was clipped by 3 bases and J by 7 bases, with 10 bases between them. Germline lookup yields CDR1 DFQATT and CDR2 SNEGSKA (reference sequence). This CDR3 spans 11 amino acids. For the CDR3, the DNA is TGCAGTGCTAGTAGAGAGGAAGAGCAGTACTTC. The encoded protein is CSASREEEQYF.

This clone occurred a few times. This chain uses TRBV6-5 with TRBJ2-1; D is perhaps TRBD1 (6 bases). The CDR3 is made up of 14 amino acids. V lost 0 bases to trimming and J lost 4 bases, with 7 bases between them. In germline, CDR1 is MNHEY, CDR2 SVGAGI. CDR3 protein: CASSYSDSYNEQFF. The CDR3 DNA follows: TGTGCCAGCAGTTACTCGGACAGTTACAATGAGCAGTTCTTC.

This clone was observed a handful of times. The chain carries TRBV27 and TRBJ1-1; 8 bases align to TRBD1. The CDR3 has 14 amino acids. V shed 8 bases, J shed 2 bases, and the junction held 7 bases outside the gene matches. CDR1 is MNHEY, CDR2 SMNVEV, per germline (reference sequence). CDR3 coding DNA: TGTGCCAGCGACAGGGGCTATTGTAACACTGAAGCTTTCTTT. Its translation is CASDRGYCNTEAFF.

Of note for this clone: The junction departs from the called germline gene at one end, perhaps through a read error. The chain links TRBV7-1 to TRBJ2-7; 7 bases are shared with TRBD2. TRBV7-1 belongs to the ORF category, with a function that is uncertain. This CDR3 contains 14 residues. The CDR3 spells CASSQAGSSYEQYF. Here the CDR3 DNA reads TGCGCCAGCAGCCAAGCGGGAAGCTCCTACGAGCAGTACTTC.

The V gene is TRBV4-1, the J gene TRBJ2-7, with 14 bases that match TRBD2. The length of the CDR3 is 16 residues. The ends lost 4 bases at V and 1 base at J; junction bases unmatched: 3. Germline values: CDR1 MGHRA, CDR2 YSYEKL. The CDR3 bases are TGCGCCAGCAGCCCGACTAGCGGGAGGGATTCCTACGAGCAGTACTTC. It specifies CASSPTSGRDSYEQYF.

V gene TRBV13 combines with J gene TRBJ2-1; 9 bases fit TRBD2. CDR1 is PRHDT and CDR2 is FYEKMQ in the germline V gene (reference sequence). The V segment lost 5 bases and the J segment 8 bases; nucleotides outside the gene matches: 10. This CDR3 is built from 15 residues. The CDR3 region is CASSALLAGVDEQFF. In DNA, the CDR3 is TGTGCCAGCAGCGCCCTACTAGCGGGTGTGGATGAGCAGTTCTTC.

CDR3 amino acids: CASSRGGTEAFF. CDR3 in DNA: TGTGCCAGCAGCCGAGGGGGGACTGAAGCTTTCTTT. The rearrangement uses TRBV6-5 and TRBJ1-1, with D possibly matching TRBD1 (6 bases). Germline V CDR1 and CDR2: MNHEY, SVGAGI. V lost 6 bases to trimming and J lost 5 bases, with 10 bases between them. CDR3 length: 12 amino acids.

This clone was detected a few times. The rearrangement joins TRBV7-4 to TRBJ1-5; perhaps TRBD1 as D (6 bases). V was shortened by 5 bases and J by 0 bases, with 20 bases between the two germline ends. This CDR3 has 18 residues. Looked up from germline, CDR1 is SGHVT and CDR2 is SQSDAQ. CDR3 bases: TGTGCCAGCAGCCAACAACAACAGGGACGCAATAGCAATCAGCCCCAGCATTTT. Translation gives CASSQQQQGRNSNQPQHF.

This clone was picked up a small number of times. This chain links TRBV7-2 with TRBJ2-7, with a tentative D call TRBD1 (5 bases). Looked up from germline, CDR1 is SGHTA and CDR2 is FQGNSA. This CDR3 is built from 15 residues. Trimming pared 1 base from V and 3 bases from J, leaving 13 bases between. The CDR3 DNA is TGTGCCAGCAGCTTAGTTCGGCAGGGTGGCTACGAGCAGTACTTC. This codes for CASSLVRQGGYEQYF.

This clone was detected only once. An end of the junction does not agree with germline; a read error may underlie this. The chain has TRBV28 and TRBJ2-7, with D perhaps matching TRBD1 (6 bases). Germline loops: CDR1 MDHEN, CDR2 SYDVKM. The CDR3 consists of 15 residues. The CDR3 DNA reads TGTGCCAGCAGTCCACAGGGTGGAACCTCCCACGAGCAGTACTTC. Amino acid sequence: CASSPQGGTSHEQYF.

The rearrangement joins TRBV18 to TRBJ2-1; the D call may be TRBD1 or TRBD2 (6 bases each). The length of the CDR3 is 16 residues. The V end was cut by 1 base, the J end by 9 bases, with 19 bases between. Germline V gene lookup returns CDR1 KGHSH and CDR2 LQKENI. The CDR3 here is CASSPLTSPGDTEQFF. The CDR3 DNA follows: TGTGCCAGCTCACCACTTACTAGCCCCGGGGACACTGAGCAGTTCTTC.